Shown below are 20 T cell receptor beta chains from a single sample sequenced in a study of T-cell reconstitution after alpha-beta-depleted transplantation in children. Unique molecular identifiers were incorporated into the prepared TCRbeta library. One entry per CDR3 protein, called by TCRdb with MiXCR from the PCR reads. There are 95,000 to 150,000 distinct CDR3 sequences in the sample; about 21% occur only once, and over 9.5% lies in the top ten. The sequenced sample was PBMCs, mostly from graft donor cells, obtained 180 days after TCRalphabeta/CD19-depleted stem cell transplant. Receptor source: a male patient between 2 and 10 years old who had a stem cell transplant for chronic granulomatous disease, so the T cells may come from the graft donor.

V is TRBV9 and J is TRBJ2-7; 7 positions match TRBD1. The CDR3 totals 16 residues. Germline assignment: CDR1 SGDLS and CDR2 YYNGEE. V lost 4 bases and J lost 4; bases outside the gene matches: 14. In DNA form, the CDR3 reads TGTGCCAGCAGCCCTCGGACAGGACGGGATATATACGAGCAGTACTTC. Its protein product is CASSPRTGRDIYEQYF.

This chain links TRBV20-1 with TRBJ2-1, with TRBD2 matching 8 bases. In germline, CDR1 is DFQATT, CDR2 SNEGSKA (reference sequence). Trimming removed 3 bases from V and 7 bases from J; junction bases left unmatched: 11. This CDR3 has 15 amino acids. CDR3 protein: CSARASSGRGNEQFF. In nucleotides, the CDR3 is TGCAGTGCTAGGGCCTCCAGCGGGAGAGGGAATGAGCAGTTCTTC.

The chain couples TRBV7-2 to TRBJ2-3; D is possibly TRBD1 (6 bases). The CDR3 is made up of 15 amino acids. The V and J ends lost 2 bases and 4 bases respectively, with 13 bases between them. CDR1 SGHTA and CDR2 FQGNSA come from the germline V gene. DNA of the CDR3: TGTGCCAGCAGCTTAACGACAGGAAGGGCAGATACGCAGTATTTT. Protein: CASSLTTGRADTQYF.

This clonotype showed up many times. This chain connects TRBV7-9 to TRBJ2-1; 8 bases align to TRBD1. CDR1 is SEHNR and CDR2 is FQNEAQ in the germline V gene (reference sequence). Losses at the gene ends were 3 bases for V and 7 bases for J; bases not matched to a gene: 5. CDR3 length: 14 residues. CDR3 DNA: TGTGCCAGCAGCTTGGCAGGGGGCAAAAATGAGCAGTTCTTC. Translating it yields CASSLAGGKNEQFF.

The CDR3 is CASSHRVGNQPQHF. The CDR3 DNA reads TGTGCCAGCAGTCACAGGGTAGGCAATCAGCCCCAGCATTTT. V and J are TRBV12-3 or TRBV12-4 and TRBJ1-5; tentative D call: TRBD1 (6 bases). V shed 5 bases and J shed 2 bases, with 10 bases lying between them. The CDR3 is made up of 14 amino acids.

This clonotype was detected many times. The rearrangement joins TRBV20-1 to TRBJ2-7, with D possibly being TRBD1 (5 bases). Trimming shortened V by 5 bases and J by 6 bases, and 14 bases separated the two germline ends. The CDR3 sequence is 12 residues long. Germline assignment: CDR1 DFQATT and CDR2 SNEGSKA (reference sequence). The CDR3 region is CSASDQGREQYF. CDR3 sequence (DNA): TGCAGTGCTTCGGACCAGGGCCGCGAGCAGTACTTC.

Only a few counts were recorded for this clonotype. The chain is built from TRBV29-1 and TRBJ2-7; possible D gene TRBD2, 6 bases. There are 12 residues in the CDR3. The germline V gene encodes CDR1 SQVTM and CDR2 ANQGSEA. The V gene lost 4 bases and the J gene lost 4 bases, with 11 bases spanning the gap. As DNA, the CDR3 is TGCAGCGTTGCGGGGGACCATTACGAGCAGTACTTC. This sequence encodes CSVAGDHYEQYF.

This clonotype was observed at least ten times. CDR3 nucleotide sequence: TGTGCCAGCAGTTTGGACAGCTCCTACGAGCAGTACTTC. Translation gives CASSLDSSYEQYF. The chain combines TRBV12-3 or TRBV12-4 with TRBJ2-7, with D possibly being TRBD1 (6 bases). The CDR3 is made up of 13 amino acids. V lost 3 bases to trimming and J lost 0 bases, with 6 bases between them.

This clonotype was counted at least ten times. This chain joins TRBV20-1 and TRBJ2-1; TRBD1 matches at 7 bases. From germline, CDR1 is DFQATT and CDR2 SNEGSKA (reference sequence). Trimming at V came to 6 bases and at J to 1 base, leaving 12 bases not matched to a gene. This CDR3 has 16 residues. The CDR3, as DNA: TGCAGTGCGATGCCTTTAAGGACAGGTTCCTACAATGAGCAGTTCTTC. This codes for CSAMPLRTGSYNEQFF.

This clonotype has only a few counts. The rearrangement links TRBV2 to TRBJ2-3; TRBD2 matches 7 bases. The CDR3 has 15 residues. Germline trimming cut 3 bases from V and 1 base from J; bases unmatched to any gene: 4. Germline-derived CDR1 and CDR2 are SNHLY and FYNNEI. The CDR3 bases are TGTGCCAGCAGTGACTCAGCGGGGCGCACAGATACGCAGTATTTT. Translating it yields CASSDSAGRTDTQYF.

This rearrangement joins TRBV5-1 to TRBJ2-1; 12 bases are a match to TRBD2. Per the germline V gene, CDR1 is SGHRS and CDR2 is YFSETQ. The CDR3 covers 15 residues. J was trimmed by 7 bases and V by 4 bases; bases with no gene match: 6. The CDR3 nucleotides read TGCGCCAGCAGCGGGGGACTAGCGGGTATGAATGAGCAGTTCTTC. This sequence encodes CASSGGLAGMNEQFF.

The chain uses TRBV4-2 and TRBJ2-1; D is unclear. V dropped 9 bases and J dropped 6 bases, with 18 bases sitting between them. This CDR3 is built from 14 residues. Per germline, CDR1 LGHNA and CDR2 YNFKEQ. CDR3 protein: CARGSGLVVNEQFF. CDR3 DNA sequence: TGTGCCAGGGGCTCCGGCCTAGTCGTCAATGAGCAGTTCTTC.

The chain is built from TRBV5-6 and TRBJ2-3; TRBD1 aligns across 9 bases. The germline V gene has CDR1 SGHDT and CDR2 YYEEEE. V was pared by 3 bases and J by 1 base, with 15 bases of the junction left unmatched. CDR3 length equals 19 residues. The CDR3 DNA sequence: TGTGCCAGCAGCTCAGAGACAGGGGGGCTAGCGGAGGGCACAGATACGCAGTATTTT. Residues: CASSSETGGLAEGTDTQYF.

CDR3 in amino acids: CSARAVQGSTEAFF. The CDR3 bases are TGCAGTGCTAGAGCGGTACAGGGGTCGACTGAAGCTTTCTTT. The chain is built from TRBV20-1 and TRBJ1-1, with 7 bases matching TRBD1. With 1 base clipped from V and 5 bases from J, the junction kept 7 bases outside the gene matches. This CDR3 is built from 14 residues. Germline V lookup: CDR1 DFQATT, CDR2 SNEGSKA (reference sequence).

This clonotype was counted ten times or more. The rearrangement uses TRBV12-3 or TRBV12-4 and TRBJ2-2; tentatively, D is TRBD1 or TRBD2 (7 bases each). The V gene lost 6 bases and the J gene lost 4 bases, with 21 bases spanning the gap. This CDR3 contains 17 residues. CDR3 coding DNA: TGTGCCAGCAGCCCTCGGCAGGGGGGGCTGTTCACCGGGGAGCTGTTTTTT. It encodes CASSPRQGGLFTGELFF.

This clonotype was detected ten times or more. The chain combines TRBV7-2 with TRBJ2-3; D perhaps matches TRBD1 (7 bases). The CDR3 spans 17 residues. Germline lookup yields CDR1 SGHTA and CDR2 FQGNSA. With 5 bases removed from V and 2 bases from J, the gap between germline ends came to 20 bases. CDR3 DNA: TGTGCCAGCAGCCCAGGGGGGACAGAGAGTTTCACAGATACGCAGTATTTT. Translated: CASSPGGTESFTDTQYF.

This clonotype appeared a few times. The CDR3 DNA is TGTGCCAGCAGTACGTCTAGCGGGAGTACCTACGAGCAGTACTTC. This encodes CASSTSSGSTYEQYF. V usage is TRBV6-1 and J usage is TRBJ2-7, with 10 bases matching TRBD2. Germline CDR1 reads MNHNS; CDR2 reads SASEGT. V gave up 5 bases and J gave up 2 bases; unmatched junction bases: 6. This CDR3 spans 15 amino acids.

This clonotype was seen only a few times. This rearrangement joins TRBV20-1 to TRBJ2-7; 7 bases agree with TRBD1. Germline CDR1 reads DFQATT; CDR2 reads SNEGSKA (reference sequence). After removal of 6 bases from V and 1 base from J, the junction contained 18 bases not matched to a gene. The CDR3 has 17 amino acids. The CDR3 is CSADLPGGALNSYEQYF. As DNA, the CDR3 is TGCAGTGCCGACCTTCCAGGGGGAGCGCTCAATTCCTACGAGCAGTACTTC.

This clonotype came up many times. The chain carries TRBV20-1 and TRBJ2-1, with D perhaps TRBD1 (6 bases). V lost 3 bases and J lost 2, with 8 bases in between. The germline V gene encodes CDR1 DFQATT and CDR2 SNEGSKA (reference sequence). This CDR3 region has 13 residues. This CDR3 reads CSASEGAYNEQFF. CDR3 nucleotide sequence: TGCAGTGCTAGCGAGGGGGCCTACAATGAGCAGTTCTTC.

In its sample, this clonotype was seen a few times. The CDR3 protein is CSEWVSSYNEQFF. The CDR3 DNA follows: TGCAGCGAGTGGGTTAGCTCCTACAATGAGCAGTTCTTC. The chain is built from TRBV29-1 and TRBJ2-1; D gene unclear. CDR1 and CDR2 (germline): SQVTM, ANQGSEA. This CDR3 contains 13 residues. V was cut by 7 bases and J by 0 bases, with 10 bases left in between.